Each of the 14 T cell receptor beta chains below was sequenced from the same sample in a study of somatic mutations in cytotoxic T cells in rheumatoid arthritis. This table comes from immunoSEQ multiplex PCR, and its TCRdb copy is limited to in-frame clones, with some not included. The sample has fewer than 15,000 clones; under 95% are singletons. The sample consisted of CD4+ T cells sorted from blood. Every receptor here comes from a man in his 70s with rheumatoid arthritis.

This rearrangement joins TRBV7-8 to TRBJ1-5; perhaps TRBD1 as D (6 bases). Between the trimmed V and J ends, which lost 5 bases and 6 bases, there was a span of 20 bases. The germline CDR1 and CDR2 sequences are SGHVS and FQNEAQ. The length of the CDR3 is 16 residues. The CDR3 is CASSPHLPGAGQPQHF. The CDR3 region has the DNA TGTGCCAGCAGCCCCCACCTTCCAGGGGCGGGTCAGCCCCAGCATTTT.

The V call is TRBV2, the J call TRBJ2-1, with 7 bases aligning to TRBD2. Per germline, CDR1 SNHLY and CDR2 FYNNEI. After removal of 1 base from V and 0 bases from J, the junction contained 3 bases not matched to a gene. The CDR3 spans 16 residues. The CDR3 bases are TGTGCCAGCAGTGAAGGAGTAGCGGGCTCCTACAATGAGCAGTTCTTC. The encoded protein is CASSEGVAGSYNEQFF.

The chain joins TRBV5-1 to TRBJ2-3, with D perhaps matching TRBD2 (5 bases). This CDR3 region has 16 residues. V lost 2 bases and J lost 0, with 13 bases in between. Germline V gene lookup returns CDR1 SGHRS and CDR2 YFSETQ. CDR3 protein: CASSFGLAASTDTQYF. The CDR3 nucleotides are TGCGCCAGCAGCTTCGGGCTAGCAGCTAGCACAGATACGCAGTATTTT.

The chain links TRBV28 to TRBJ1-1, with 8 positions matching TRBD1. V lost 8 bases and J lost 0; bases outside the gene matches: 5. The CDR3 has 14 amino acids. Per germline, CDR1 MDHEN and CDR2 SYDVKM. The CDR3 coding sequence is TGTGCCAGCTCCCCAGGGGGCATGAACACTGAAGCTTTCTTT. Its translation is CASSPGGMNTEAFF.

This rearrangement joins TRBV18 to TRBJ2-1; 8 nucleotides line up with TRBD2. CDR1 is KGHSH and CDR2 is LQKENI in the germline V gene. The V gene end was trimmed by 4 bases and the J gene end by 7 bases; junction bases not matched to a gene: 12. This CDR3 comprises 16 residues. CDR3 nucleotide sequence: TGTGCCAGCTCACTCGAGCGGGCGAGCGGGAGTAATGAGCAGTTCTTC. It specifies CASSLERASGSNEQFF.

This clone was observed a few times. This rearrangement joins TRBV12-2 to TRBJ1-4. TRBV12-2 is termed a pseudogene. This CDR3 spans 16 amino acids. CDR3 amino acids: CASRLALTATNEKLFF. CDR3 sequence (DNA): TGTGCAAGTCGCTTAGCACTTACCGCAACTAATGAAAAACTGTTTTTT.

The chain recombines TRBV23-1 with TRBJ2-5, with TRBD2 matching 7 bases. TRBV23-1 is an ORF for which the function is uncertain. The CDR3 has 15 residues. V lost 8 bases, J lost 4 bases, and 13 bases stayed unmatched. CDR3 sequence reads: CASPLREGRGETQYF. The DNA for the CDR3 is TGCGCCAGCCCCCTAAGGGAGGGACGAGGAGAGACCCAGTACTTC.

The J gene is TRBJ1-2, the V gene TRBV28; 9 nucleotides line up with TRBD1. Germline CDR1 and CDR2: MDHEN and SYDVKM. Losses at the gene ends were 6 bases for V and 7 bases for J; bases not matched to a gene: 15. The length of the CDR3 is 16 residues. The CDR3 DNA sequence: TGTGCCAGCAGCCCCCCTCCGGGACAGGGCGGCTCTGGCTACACCTTC. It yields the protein CASSPPPGQGGSGYTF.

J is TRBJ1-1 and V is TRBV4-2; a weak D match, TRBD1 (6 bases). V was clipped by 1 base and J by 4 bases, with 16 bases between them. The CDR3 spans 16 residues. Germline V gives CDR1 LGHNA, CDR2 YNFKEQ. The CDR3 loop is CASSQVGGARGTEAFF. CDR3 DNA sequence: TGTGCCAGCAGCCAAGTGGGGGGGGCGCGGGGCACTGAAGCTTTCTTT.

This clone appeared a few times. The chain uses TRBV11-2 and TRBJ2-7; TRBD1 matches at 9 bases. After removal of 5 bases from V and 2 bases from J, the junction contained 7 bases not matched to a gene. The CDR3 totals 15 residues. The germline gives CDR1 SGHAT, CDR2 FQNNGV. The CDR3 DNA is TGTGCCAGCAGCACGCACAGGGGGCGCGCCTACGAGCAGTACTTC. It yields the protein CASSTHRGRAYEQYF.

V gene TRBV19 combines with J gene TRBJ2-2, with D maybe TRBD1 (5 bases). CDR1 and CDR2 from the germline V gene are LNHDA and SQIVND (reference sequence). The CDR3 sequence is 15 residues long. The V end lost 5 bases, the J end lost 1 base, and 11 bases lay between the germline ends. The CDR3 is CASSGGHKNTGELFF. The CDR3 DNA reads TGTGCCAGTAGTGGCGGACACAAGAACACCGGGGAGCTGTTTTTT.

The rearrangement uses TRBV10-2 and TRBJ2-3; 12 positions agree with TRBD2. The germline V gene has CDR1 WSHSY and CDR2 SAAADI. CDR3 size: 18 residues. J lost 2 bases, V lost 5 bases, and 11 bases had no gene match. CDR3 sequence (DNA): TGCGCCAGCAGTTTCGAGTCTAGCGGGGGGGACTACACAGATACGCAGTATTTT. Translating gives CASSFESSGGDYTDTQYF.

The CDR3 sequence: CASSEGAGANTEAFF. CDR3 nucleotide sequence: TGCGCCAGCAGTGAAGGGGCGGGGGCGAACACTGAAGCTTTCTTT. V usage is TRBV10-1 and J usage is TRBJ1-1, with D possibly TRBD1 on 6 matching bases. Trimming left V 3 bases short and J 1 base short, with 12 bases between. Germline CDR1 and CDR2: WNHNN and SYGVQD (reference sequence). CDR3 length: 15 residues.

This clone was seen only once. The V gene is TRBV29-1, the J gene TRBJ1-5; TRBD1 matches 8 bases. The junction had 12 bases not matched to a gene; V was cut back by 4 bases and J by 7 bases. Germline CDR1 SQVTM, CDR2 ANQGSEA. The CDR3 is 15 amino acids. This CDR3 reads CSVATGDRRNQPQHF. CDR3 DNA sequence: TGCAGCGTTGCCACCGGGGACAGGAGGAACCAGCCCCAGCATTTT. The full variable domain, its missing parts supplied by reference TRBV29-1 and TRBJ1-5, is SAVISQKPSRDICQRGTSLTIQCQVDSQVTMMFWYRQQPGQSLTLIATANQGSEATYESGFVIDKFPISRPNLTFSTLTVSNMSPEDSSIYLCSVATGDRRNQPQHFGDGTRLSIL.